The clone carrying this T cell receptor (beta chain) was seen a handful of times. This entry is derived from a study of blood T cell repertoires in COVID-19. Across the whole study: The study drew acute and convalescent COVID-19 samples from the United States, Italy and Spain. The cDNA or gDNA used as material had been derived from T cells, B-cell-depleted T cells, or PBMCs.

With V trimmed by 5 bases and J by 1 base, 5 bases remained unmatched. The CDR3 covers 16 residues. Germline V gives CDR1 SGHTA, CDR2 FQGNSA. Original handling: Reference gene primer amplification gave estimated nucleated cell counts. The repertoire was sequenced with immunoSEQ multiplex PCR; TCRdb's copy has only in-frame clones and lacks some. V, J and clone size reflect that table, while D and trimming were determined from the DNA. Of 250,000 to 300,000 clones listed, roughly 80% are singletons. The specimen was peripheral blood. The chain employs TRBV7-2 and TRBJ2-2, with TRBD2 matching 9 bases. The receptor comes from a man aged 55 to 70 who had recovered from COVID-19. The CDR3 DNA reads as TGTGCCAGCAGCCCAACTAGCGGGTGGAACACCGGGGAGCTGTTTTTT. Translating gives CASSPTSGWNTGELFF. The whole variable domain, remainder taken from reference TRBV7-2 and TRBJ2-2, is GAGVSQSPSNKVTEKGKDVELRCDPISGHTALYWYRQSLGQGLEFLIYFQGNSAPDKSGLPSDRFSAERTGGSVSTLTIQRTQQEDSAVYLCASSPTSGWNTGELFFGEGSRLTVL.